The present TCR beta chain was sequenced within a study of T cells in Graves' hyperthyroidism and ophthalmopathy. RNA transcripts yielded amplified TCR beta CDR3 regions. An initial round of RT-PCR targeting the TCR CDR3 relied on the HTBI primer set. One entry per CDR3 protein results from TCRdb running MiXCR on the multiplex PCR reads. The sample records about 560,000 distinct CDR3 sequences, 46% being singletons. On this clonotype: One end of the junction varies from germline; a read error may be responsible.

Germline assignment: CDR1 SNHLY and CDR2 FYNNEI. The CDR3 contains 16 residues. The TCR originated in a woman between 18 and 29 years old with Graves' hyperthyroidism. The sample was peripheral blood or thyroid tissue (not recorded which). The chain employs TRBV2 and TRBJ1-2; a possible D gene is TRBD1 (6 bases). As DNA, the CDR3 is TGTGCCAGCAGGTTATTGGAAAGCCAGGGGAACTCTGGCTACACCTTC. Translation: CASRLLESQGNSGYTF. The whole variable domain, filled in from reference TRBV2 and TRBJ1-2, reads EPEVTQTPSHQVTQMGQEVILRCVPISNHLYFYWYRQILGQKVEFLVSFYNNEISEKSEIFDDQFSVERPDGSNFTLKIRSTKLEDSAMYFCASRLLESQGNSGYTFGSGTRLTVV.